Ten or more counts support the clone carrying this TCR beta chain. Its target is not known. Each CDR3 protein gets one entry after TCRdb re-called the multiplex PCR reads with MiXCR. The sample yields about 180,000 distinct CDR3 sequences, approximately 30% seen once. Axillary draining lymph nodes of breast cancer patients supplied the node samples. This sample stems from a study of breast tumors, draining lymph nodes, adjacent tissues. Study results and caveats: Data only fit, rather than demonstrated, lymph node origin of most tumor T cells. Tumors had less TCR diversity than lymph nodes, more than nontumor tissue. The data were judged consistent with most tumor T cells coming from lymph node and expanding in tumor.

CDR1 SGHDT and CDR2 YYEEEE come from the germline V gene. The CDR3 length is 16 residues. The V segment lost 3 bases and the J segment 3 bases; nucleotides outside the gene matches: 8. The specimen sequenced was axillary lymph node tissue. The rearrangement uses TRBV5-6 and TRBJ1-5; 8 nucleotides align to TRBD1. The receptor was derived from a female donor with breast cancer. Some clones in this sample may be carry-over from other donors' samples. In DNA form, the CDR3 reads TGTGCCAGCAGCTCCCTCCGGGACAGGTACAATCAGCCCCAGCATTTT. Its translation is CASSSLRDRYNQPQHF.